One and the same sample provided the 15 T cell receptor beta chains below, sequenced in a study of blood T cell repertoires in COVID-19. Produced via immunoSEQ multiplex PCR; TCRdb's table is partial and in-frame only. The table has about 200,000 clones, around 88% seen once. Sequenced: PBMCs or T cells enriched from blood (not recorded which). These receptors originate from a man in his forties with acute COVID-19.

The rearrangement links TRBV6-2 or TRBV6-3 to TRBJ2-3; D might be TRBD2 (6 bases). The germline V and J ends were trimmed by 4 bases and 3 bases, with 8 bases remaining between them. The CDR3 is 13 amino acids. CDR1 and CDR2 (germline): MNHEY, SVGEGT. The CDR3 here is CASSWTKTDTQYF. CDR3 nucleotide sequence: TGTGCCAGCAGTTGGACTAAGACAGATACGCAGTATTTT.

CDR3 sequence (DNA): TGTGCCAGCAGCTTTGAATATCGACTAGCGGGAGAGACCCAGTACTTC. Its translation is CASSFEYRLAGETQYF. The J gene is TRBJ2-5, the V gene TRBV7-8, with TRBD2 matching 10 bases. The germline CDR1 and CDR2 sequences are SGHVS and FQNEAQ. V lost 3 bases to trimming and J lost 4 bases; unmatched junction nucleotides: 8. CDR3 length: 16 residues.

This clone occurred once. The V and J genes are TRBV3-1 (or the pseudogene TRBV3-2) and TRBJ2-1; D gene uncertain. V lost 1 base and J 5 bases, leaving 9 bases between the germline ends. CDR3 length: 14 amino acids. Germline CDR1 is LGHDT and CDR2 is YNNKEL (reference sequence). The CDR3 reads CASSQVPQDNEQFF. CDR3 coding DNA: TGTGCCAGCAGCCAAGTTCCTCAGGACAATGAGCAGTTCTTC.

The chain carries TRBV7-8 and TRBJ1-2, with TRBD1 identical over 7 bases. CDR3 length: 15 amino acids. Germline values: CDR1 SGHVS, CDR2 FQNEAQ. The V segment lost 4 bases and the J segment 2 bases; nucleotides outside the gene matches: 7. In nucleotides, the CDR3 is TGTGCCAGCAGCTCCCTGGGCAGGGGGAACTATGGCTACACCTTC. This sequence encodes CASSSLGRGNYGYTF.

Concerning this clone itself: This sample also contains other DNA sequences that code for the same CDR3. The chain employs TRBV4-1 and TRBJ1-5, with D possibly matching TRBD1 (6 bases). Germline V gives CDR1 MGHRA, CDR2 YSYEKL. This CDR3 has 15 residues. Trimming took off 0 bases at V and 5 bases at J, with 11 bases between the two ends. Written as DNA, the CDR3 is TGCGCCAGCAGCCAAGACTCAGGGGTCGATCAGCCCCAGCATTTT. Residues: CASSQDSGVDQPQHF.

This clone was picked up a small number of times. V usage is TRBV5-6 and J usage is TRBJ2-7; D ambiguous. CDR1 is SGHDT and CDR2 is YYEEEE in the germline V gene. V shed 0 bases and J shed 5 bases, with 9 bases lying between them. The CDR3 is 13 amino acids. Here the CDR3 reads CASSLVERNEQYF. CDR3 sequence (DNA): TGTGCCAGCAGCTTGGTGGAGAGGAACGAGCAGTACTTC.

The DNA of the CDR3 is TGTGCCAGCAGTCGAGTTAGCGGGAGAAGCAATGAGCAGTTCTTC. Its protein product is CASSRVSGRSNEQFF. The rearrangement joins TRBV6-5 to TRBJ2-1, with TRBD2 matching 9 bases. Germline values: CDR1 MNHEY, CDR2 SVGAGI. The CDR3 sequence is 15 residues long. Trimming at V came to 5 bases and at J to 6 bases, leaving 8 bases not matched to a gene.

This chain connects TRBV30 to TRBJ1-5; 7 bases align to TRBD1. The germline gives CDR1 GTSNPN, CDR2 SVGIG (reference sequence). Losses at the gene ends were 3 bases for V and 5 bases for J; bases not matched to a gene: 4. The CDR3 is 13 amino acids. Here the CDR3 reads CAWSRQGHQPQHF. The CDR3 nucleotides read TGTGCCTGGAGCCGACAGGGACATCAGCCCCAGCATTTT.

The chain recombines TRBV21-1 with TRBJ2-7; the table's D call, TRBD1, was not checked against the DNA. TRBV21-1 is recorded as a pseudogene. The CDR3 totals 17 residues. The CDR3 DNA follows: TGTGCCAGCAGCAAAGCGTCCCCGGGACACTGCCTGGGCGAGCAGTACTTC. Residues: CASSKASPGHCLGEQYF.

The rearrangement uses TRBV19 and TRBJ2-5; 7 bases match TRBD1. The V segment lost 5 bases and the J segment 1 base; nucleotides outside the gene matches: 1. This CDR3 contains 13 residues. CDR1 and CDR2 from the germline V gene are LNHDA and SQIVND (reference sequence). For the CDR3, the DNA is TGTGCCAGTAGTGGACAGGCCCAAGAGACCCAGTACTTC. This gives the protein CASSGQAQETQYF. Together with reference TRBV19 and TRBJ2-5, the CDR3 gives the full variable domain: DGGITQSPKYLFRKEGQNVTLSCEQNLNHDAMYWYRQDPGQGLRLIYYSQIVNDFQKGDIAEGYSVSREKKESFPLTVTSAQKNPTAFYLCASSGQAQETQYFGPGTRLLVL.

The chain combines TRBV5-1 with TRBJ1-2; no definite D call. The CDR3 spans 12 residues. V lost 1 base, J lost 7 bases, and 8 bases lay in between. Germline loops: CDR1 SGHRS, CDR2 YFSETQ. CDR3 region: CASSLNSGGYTF. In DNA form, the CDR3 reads TGCGCCAGCAGCTTGAATAGTGGTGGCTACACCTTC.

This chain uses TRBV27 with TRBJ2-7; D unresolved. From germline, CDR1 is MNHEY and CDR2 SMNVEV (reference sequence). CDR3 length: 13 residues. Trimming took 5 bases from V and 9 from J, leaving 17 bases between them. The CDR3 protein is CASSPSWWAAQYF. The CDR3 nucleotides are TGTGCCAGCAGTCCGTCCTGGTGGGCCGCGCAGTACTTC.

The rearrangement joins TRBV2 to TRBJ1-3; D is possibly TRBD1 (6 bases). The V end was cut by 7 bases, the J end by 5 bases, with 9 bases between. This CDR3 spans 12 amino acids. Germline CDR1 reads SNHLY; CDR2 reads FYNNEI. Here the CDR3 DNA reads TGTGCCAGCAACCGGGACAGAAACACCATATATTTT. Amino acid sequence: CASNRDRNTIYF.

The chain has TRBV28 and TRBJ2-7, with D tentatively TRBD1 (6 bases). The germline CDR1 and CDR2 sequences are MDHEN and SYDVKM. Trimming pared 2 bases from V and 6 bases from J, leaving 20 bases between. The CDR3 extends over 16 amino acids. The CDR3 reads CASSLRHLGRGREQYF. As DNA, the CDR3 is TGTGCCAGCAGTTTAAGGCATTTGGGCAGGGGCCGCGAGCAGTACTTC.

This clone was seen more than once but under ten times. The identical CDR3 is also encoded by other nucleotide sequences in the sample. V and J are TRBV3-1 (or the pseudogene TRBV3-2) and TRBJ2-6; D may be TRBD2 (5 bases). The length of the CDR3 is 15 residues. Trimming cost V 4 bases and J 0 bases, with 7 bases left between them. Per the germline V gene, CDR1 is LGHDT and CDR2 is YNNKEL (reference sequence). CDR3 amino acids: CASSRGLSGANVLTF. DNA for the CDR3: TGTGCCAGCAGCCGTGGACTCTCTGGGGCCAACGTCCTGACTTTC.